The clone carrying this TCR beta chain was picked up one time. Its specificity is unknown. The record originates from a study of T cell responses to AZD1222 COVID-19 vaccine. Whole-study context: Pooling was applied to second doses at about 4 or about 12 weeks.

Points from the study as a whole: Clonal diversity may have been underestimated, and the donors were mostly white British, with more females than males. Without day 14 samples, only post-peak T cell repertoires were studied. Only six individuals given AZD1222 were seropositive at baseline.

Repertoires were generated with immunoSEQ multiplex PCR, while TCRdb's copy carries only in-frame clones and drops some. The sample shows 100,000 to 150,000 clones, over 90% of them seen only once. This sample comprised peripheral blood, obtained on day 0 of AZD1222 vaccination. The clonotype comes from an adult in good health.

CDR3 in amino acids: CASGPSGGISGNTIYF. CDR3 bases: TGTGCTAGTGGACCCTCAGGGGGAATCTCTGGAAACACCATATATTTT. The chain carries TRBV12-5 and TRBJ1-3; 7 bases agree with TRBD1. The CDR3 runs to 16 residues. The germline CDR1 and CDR2 sequences are LGHNT and FRNRAP. V dropped 6 bases and J dropped 0; count of bases not matched to a gene: 8.